The rows below give T cell receptor beta chains drawn from one sample of a study of blood T cell repertoires in COVID-19. Here immunoSEQ multiplex PCR was the method, and the copy in TCRdb shows in-frame clones only, minus some. The data show 110,000 or so clones, 70% to 90% seen once. Specimen: peripheral blood. The source of these receptors is a woman aged 65 to 85 who had recovered from COVID-19. Each CDR3 is given with its conserved first and last residue. A D gene is named only where the DNA matches it firmly. Clone size is shown for a subset of rows, as once, few, many or a class of expanded clone.

CDR3aa: CSASTGGANTEAFF
CDR3nt: TGCAGTGCTAGTACAGGGGGCGCAAACACTGAAGCTTTCTTT
d_gene: TRBD1
j_gene: TRBJ1-1
abundance: -
v_gene: TRBV20-1

CDR3aa: CASSPWGAGGLQETQYF
CDR3nt: TGTGCCAGCAGCCCCTGGGGGGCGGGGGGCCTCCAAGAGACCCAGTACTTC
d_gene: TRBD2
j_gene: TRBJ2-5
abundance: -
v_gene: TRBV7-9

CDR3aa: CASSVGGLGLAGYNEQFF
CDR3nt: TGTGCCAGCAGCGTAGGGGGCCTCGGACTAGCGGGATACAATGAGCAGTTCTTC
d_gene: TRBD2
j_gene: TRBJ2-1
abundance: -
v_gene: TRBV9

CDR3aa: CATQPGLADTDTQYF
CDR3nt: TGTGCCACCCAGCCGGGACTAGCGGACACAGATACGCAGTATTTT
d_gene: TRBD2
j_gene: TRBJ2-3
abundance: -
v_gene: TRBV11-1

CDR3aa: CASSLFGFSTEAFF
CDR3nt: TGTGCCAGCAGCTTATTCGGGTTTAGCACTGAAGCTTTCTTT
d_gene: -
j_gene: TRBJ1-1
abundance: -
v_gene: TRBV7-2

CDR3aa: CASSEVGQRTGELFF
CDR3nt: TGTGCCAGCAGTGAAGTGGGACAGAGAACCGGGGAGCTGTTTTTT
d_gene: TRBD1
j_gene: TRBJ2-2
abundance: -
v_gene: TRBV25-1

CDR3aa: CASSYPAYEQYF
CDR3nt: TGTGCCAGCAGTTACCCTGCCTACGAGCAGTACTTC
d_gene: -
j_gene: TRBJ2-7
abundance: -
v_gene: TRBV6-2/TRBV6-3

CDR3aa: CSVRQGPPNQPQHF
CDR3nt: TGCAGCGTCCGTCAGGGGCCGCCAAATCAGCCCCAGCATTTT
d_gene: -
j_gene: TRBJ1-5
abundance: few
v_gene: TRBV29-1

CDR3aa: CASSFPTLVGRETQYF
CDR3nt: TGTGCCAGCAGCTTCCCGACCCTTGTTGGGAGGGAGACCCAGTACTTC
d_gene: -
j_gene: TRBJ2-5
abundance: -
v_gene: TRBV7-2

CDR3aa: CASSGLAGGPFVLETQYF
CDR3nt: TGTGCCAGCAGTGGGCTAGCGGGGGGGCCCTTCGTCCTAGAGACCCAGTACTTC
d_gene: TRBD2
j_gene: TRBJ2-5
abundance: -
v_gene: TRBV6-2/TRBV6-3

CDR3aa: CASSPQGAMEAFF
CDR3nt: TGTGCCAGCTCACCTCAGGGGGCCATGGAAGCTTTCTTT
d_gene: TRBD1
j_gene: TRBJ1-1
abundance: -
v_gene: TRBV18

CDR3aa: CASTGGSSYNSPLHF
CDR3nt: TGTGCCTCCACGGGGGGCAGCTCCTATAATTCACCCCTCCACTTT
d_gene: -
j_gene: TRBJ1-6
abundance: -
v_gene: TRBV19

CDR3aa: CASSQDRGSTGNTIYF
CDR3nt: TGCGCCAGCAGCCAAGATAGGGGGAGTACTGGAAACACCATATATTTT
d_gene: -
j_gene: TRBJ1-3
abundance: -
v_gene: TRBV4-3

CDR3aa: CASSRRTGVGYEQYF
CDR3nt: TGTGCCAGCAGTCGAAGGACAGGGGTGGGCTACGAGCAGTACTTC
d_gene: TRBD1
j_gene: TRBJ2-7
abundance: -
v_gene: TRBV6-2/TRBV6-3

CDR3aa: CASSPPRRAEQYF
CDR3nt: TGTGCCAGCTCACCACCGCGCAGGGCCGAGCAGTACTTC
d_gene: -
j_gene: TRBJ2-7
abundance: -
v_gene: TRBV18

CDR3aa: CASSLGLATTGELFF
CDR3nt: TGTGCCAGCAGCTTAGGACTAGCAACCACCGGGGAGCTGTTTTTT
d_gene: TRBD2
j_gene: TRBJ2-2
abundance: -
v_gene: TRBV7-2

CDR3aa: CASSIDRGYSYEQYF
CDR3nt: TGTGCCAGTAGTATAGATCGGGGTTACTCCTACGAGCAGTACTTC
d_gene: -
j_gene: TRBJ2-7
abundance: -
v_gene: TRBV19

CDR3aa: CASLFGDTGELFF
CDR3nt: TGTGCCAGCCTCTTCGGGGACACCGGGGAGCTGTTTTTT
d_gene: -
j_gene: TRBJ2-2
abundance: -
v_gene: TRBV6-5

CDR3aa: CASSVGGRAGATPETQYF
CDR3nt: TGTGCCAGCAGCGTAGGGGGAAGAGCGGGGGCCACCCCAGAGACCCAGTACTTC
d_gene: TRBD2
j_gene: TRBJ2-5
abundance: -
v_gene: TRBV9

CDR3aa: CASSWGTGYEQYF
CDR3nt: TGCGCCAGCAGCTGGGGGACAGGGTACGAGCAGTACTTC
d_gene: TRBD1
j_gene: TRBJ2-7
abundance: -
v_gene: TRBV5-1

CDR3aa: CASNPGLAGGSTYEQYF
CDR3nt: TGTGCCAGTAATCCGGGACTAGCGGGAGGTAGCACCTACGAGCAGTACTTC
d_gene: TRBD2
j_gene: TRBJ2-7
abundance: -
v_gene: TRBV19

CDR3aa: CASSRGQGTYEQYF
CDR3nt: TGCGCCAGCAGCCGTGGACAGGGGACCTACGAGCAGTACTTC
d_gene: TRBD1
j_gene: TRBJ2-7
abundance: -
v_gene: TRBV5-1

CDR3aa: CASSPSTASPLHF
CDR3nt: TGTGCCAGCAGCCCGAGTACAGCTTCACCCCTCCACTTT
d_gene: -
j_gene: TRBJ1-6
abundance: -
v_gene: TRBV7-8

CDR3aa: CASSYEGGGQETQYF
CDR3nt: TGTGCCAGCAGTTACGAGGGGGGAGGGCAAGAGACCCAGTACTTC
d_gene: -
j_gene: TRBJ2-5
abundance: -
v_gene: TRBV6-5

CDR3aa: CASTSIADTQYF
CDR3nt: TGTGCCAGCACCTCAATAGCAGATACGCAGTATTTT
d_gene: -
j_gene: TRBJ2-3
abundance: -
v_gene: TRBV28

CDR3aa: CASSRGNSANYGYTF
CDR3nt: TGTGCCAGCTCAAGGGGGAATTCGGCTAACTATGGCTACACCTTC
d_gene: -
j_gene: TRBJ1-2
abundance: -
v_gene: TRBV18

CDR3aa: CASSRGTAISTDTQYF
CDR3nt: TGTGCCAGCAGCCGCGGGACAGCAATTAGCACAGATACGCAGTATTTT
d_gene: -
j_gene: TRBJ2-3
abundance: once
v_gene: TRBV3-1/TRBV3-2

CDR3aa: CASSSTGEADTQYF
CDR3nt: TGTGCCAGCAGTTCAACAGGGGAGGCAGATACGCAGTATTTT
d_gene: -
j_gene: TRBJ2-3
abundance: -
v_gene: TRBV28

CDR3aa: CASSPIAGGIYEQYF
CDR3nt: TGTGCCAGCAGCCCCATAGCGGGGGGGATCTACGAGCAGTACTTC
d_gene: TRBD2
j_gene: TRBJ2-7
abundance: -
v_gene: TRBV7-2

CDR3aa: CASSSQGLSGNTIYF
CDR3nt: TGTGCCAGCAGCTCACAGGGCCTCTCTGGAAACACCATATATTTT
d_gene: -
j_gene: TRBJ1-3
abundance: -
v_gene: TRBV7-2

CDR3aa: CATMERSTDTQYF
CDR3nt: TGTGCCACCATGGAGCGGAGCACAGATACGCAGTATTTT
d_gene: -
j_gene: TRBJ2-3
abundance: -
v_gene: TRBV24-1

CDR3aa: CASSPFGGASNEQFF
CDR3nt: TGCGCCAGCAGTCCTTTCGGGGGGGCATCGAATGAGCAGTTCTTC
d_gene: TRBD2
j_gene: TRBJ2-1
abundance: -
v_gene: TRBV5-1

CDR3aa: CASSYTGFGELFF
CDR3nt: TGTGCCAGCAGCTATACAGGGTTCGGGGAGCTGTTTTTT
d_gene: -
j_gene: TRBJ2-2
abundance: -
v_gene: TRBV7-3

CDR3aa: CASSHTGTSGGRQETQYF
CDR3nt: TGTGCCAGCAGCCACACCGGGACTAGCGGGGGGCGGCAAGAGACCCAGTACTTC
d_gene: TRBD2
j_gene: TRBJ2-5
abundance: -
v_gene: TRBV4-2

CDR3aa: CASKGQGRGEQYF
CDR3nt: TGTGCCAGTAAAGGACAGGGAAGAGGCGAGCAGTACTTC
d_gene: TRBD1
j_gene: TRBJ2-7
abundance: once
v_gene: TRBV19

CDR3aa: CASSSGSWDEKLFF
CDR3nt: TGTGCCAGCAGCTCCGGGTCGTGGGATGAAAAACTGTTTTTT
d_gene: -
j_gene: TRBJ1-4
abundance: -
v_gene: TRBV2

CDR3aa: CASSPLGGGQPQHF
CDR3nt: TGTGCCAGCAGCCCCCTAGGGGGTGGCCAGCCCCAGCATTTT
d_gene: -
j_gene: TRBJ1-5
abundance: -
v_gene: TRBV7-9

CDR3aa: CASRKLATVPQETQYF
CDR3nt: TGTGCCAGCAGAAAACTAGCGACTGTCCCCCAAGAGACCCAGTACTTC
d_gene: TRBD2
j_gene: TRBJ2-5
abundance: few
v_gene: TRBV2

CDR3aa: CATAQGGVSYEQYF
CDR3nt: TGTGCAACCGCACAGGGGGGAGTCTCCTACGAGCAGTACTTC
d_gene: TRBD1
j_gene: TRBJ2-7
abundance: -
v_gene: TRBV30

CDR3aa: CSAQGQAGDTQYF
CDR3nt: TGCAGCGCCCAGGGACAGGCGGGAGATACGCAGTATTTT
d_gene: TRBD1
j_gene: TRBJ2-3
abundance: -
v_gene: TRBV29-1

CDR3aa: CASSPDRGRYNEQFF
CDR3nt: TGCGCCAGCAGCCCCGACAGGGGGCGATACAATGAGCAGTTCTTC
d_gene: TRBD1
j_gene: TRBJ2-1
abundance: -
v_gene: TRBV5-1

CDR3aa: CASSRRPPAANEKLFF
CDR3nt: TGTGCCAGCAGCCGTCGACCCCCCGCGGCTAATGAAAAACTGTTTTTT
d_gene: -
j_gene: TRBJ1-4
abundance: once
v_gene: TRBV3-1/TRBV3-2

CDR3aa: CASNKGGSDTQYF
CDR3nt: TGCGCCAGCAACAAGGGGGGGTCAGATACGCAGTATTTT
d_gene: -
j_gene: TRBJ2-3
abundance: -
v_gene: TRBV5-1

CDR3aa: CASSPADLPYSTDTQYF
CDR3nt: TGTGCCAGCAGCCCTGCGGATCTACCCTATAGCACAGATACGCAGTATTTT
d_gene: -
j_gene: TRBJ2-3
abundance: -
v_gene: TRBV28

CDR3aa: CASSTGGVLLVFYGYTF
CDR3nt: TGTGCCAGCAGTACCGGGGGGGTCCTCTTAGTATTCTATGGCTACACCTTC
d_gene: -
j_gene: TRBJ1-2
abundance: -
v_gene: TRBV21-1

CDR3aa: CASSRGGSPLHF
CDR3nt: TGTGCCAGCAGCCGGGGAGGTTCACCCCTCCACTTT
d_gene: -
j_gene: TRBJ1-6
abundance: -
v_gene: TRBV12-3/TRBV12-4

CDR3aa: CASSFRPGQLADTQYF
CDR3nt: TGTGCCAGCAGCTTTCGGCCAGGGCAGCTCGCAGATACGCAGTATTTT
d_gene: -
j_gene: TRBJ2-3
abundance: -
v_gene: TRBV7-2

CDR3aa: CASSLARRGTQYF
CDR3nt: TGTGCCAGCAGCTTAGCGAGGCGAGGGACGCAGTATTTT
d_gene: -
j_gene: TRBJ2-3
abundance: -
v_gene: TRBV7-2

CDR3aa: CATRVVAGNTIYF
CDR3nt: TGTGCCACCAGAGTGGTGGCCGGAAACACCATATATTTT
d_gene: -
j_gene: TRBJ1-3
abundance: -
v_gene: TRBV12-3/TRBV12-4

CDR3aa: CASSYSSGHWGNEQFF
CDR3nt: TGTGCCAGCAGTTACTCCAGCGGCCACTGGGGAAATGAGCAGTTCTTC
d_gene: -
j_gene: TRBJ2-1
abundance: once
v_gene: TRBV6-5

CDR3aa: CATFFTGGYGYTF
CDR3nt: TGTGCCACCTTCTTTACAGGGGGCTATGGCTACACCTTC
d_gene: TRBD1
j_gene: TRBJ1-2
abundance: -
v_gene: TRBV19

CDR3aa: CASSEVQGYPYNSPLHF
CDR3nt: TGTGCCAGCAGTGAAGTCCAGGGATACCCCTATAATTCACCCCTCCACTTT
d_gene: -
j_gene: TRBJ1-6
abundance: -
v_gene: TRBV6-1

CDR3aa: CSVGQGWGTDTQYF
CDR3nt: TGCAGCGTTGGGCAGGGATGGGGCACAGATACGCAGTATTTT
d_gene: -
j_gene: TRBJ2-3
abundance: few
v_gene: TRBV29-1

CDR3aa: CAISVGTSGTDTQYF
CDR3nt: TGTGCCATCAGTGTGGGGACTAGCGGCACAGATACGCAGTATTTT
d_gene: TRBD2
j_gene: TRBJ2-3
abundance: -
v_gene: TRBV10-3